Following are 31 T cell receptor beta chains from one sample sequenced in a study of beta chain features in type 1 diabetes. Reverse transcription of all isolated RNA meant that expressed TCRB transcripts were sequenced. Profiling relied on immunoSEQ multiplex PCR, and the TCRdb table lists in-frame clones only, not all of them. The repertoire consists of 430,000 or so clones, with roughly 10% occurring once and the leading ten covering more than 0.045%. Sequenced material: naive CD4+ T cells from blood. The receptor source for this set is a woman under 30 in good health.

The rearrangement joins TRBV21-1 to TRBJ1-1; TRBD1, the D gene given by the table, was not confirmed from the DNA. TRBV21-1 is tagged as a pseudogene. CDR3 length equals 17 residues. CDR3 sequence (DNA): TGTGCCAGCAGCAAAGGATTAGGGGGCGGTCCGAACACTGAAGCTTTCTTT. Its translation is CASSKGLGGGPNTEAFF.

The V call is TRBV29-1, the J call TRBJ2-7; no definite D call. The CDR3 spans 12 residues. CDR1 is SQVTM, CDR2 ANQGSEA, per germline. Trimming pared 5 bases from V and 4 bases from J, leaving 12 bases between. The CDR3 protein is CSVRTSRYEQYF. CDR3 in DNA: TGCAGCGTTCGAACTTCCCGATACGAGCAGTACTTC.

This clone was counted only a few times. The same CDR3 can be traced to other DNA sequences in this sample. The genes are TRBV15 and TRBJ1-1; D gene unclear. Trimming pared 1 base from V and 1 base from J, leaving 4 bases between. In germline, CDR1 is LNHNV, CDR2 YYDKDF (reference sequence). The length of the CDR3 is 13 residues. CDR3 DNA sequence: TGTGCCACCAGCAGAGGGGGGAACACTGAAGCTTTCTTT. Amino acids: CATSRGGNTEAFF.

The chain is built from TRBV30 and TRBJ1-2; D gene uncertain. V was pared by 1 base and J by 4 bases, with 4 bases between. CDR3 length: 11 amino acids. Germline assignment: CDR1 GTSNPN and CDR2 SVGIG (reference sequence). This CDR3 reads CAWSAIYGYTF. As DNA, the CDR3 is TGTGCCTGGAGTGCGATCTATGGCTACACCTTC.

This chain links TRBV7-7 with TRBJ2-5, with D uncertain. The CDR3 runs to 14 residues. CDR1 and CDR2 from the germline V gene are SSHAT and FNYEAQ (reference sequence). V dropped 5 bases and J dropped 5 bases, with 15 bases sitting between them. CDR3 amino acids: CASSMAAAGETQYF. The DNA of the CDR3 is TGTGCCAGCAGCATGGCAGCCGCCGGGGAGACCCAGTACTTC.

Turning to this clone: The sample contains more than one DNA sequence encoding this CDR3. V is TRBV5-1 and J is TRBJ2-5; D is possibly TRBD2 (6 bases). The CDR3 length is 12 residues. V shed 1 base and J shed 5 bases, with 6 bases lying between them. Looked up from germline, CDR1 is SGHRS and CDR2 is YFSETQ. CDR3 DNA sequence: TGCGCCAGCAGCTTGCGGGGGGAGACCCAGTACTTC. This sequence encodes CASSLRGETQYF.

V is TRBV5-1 and J is TRBJ2-3; possible D gene TRBD1, 5 bases. Germline V gene lookup returns CDR1 SGHRS and CDR2 YFSETQ. The length of the CDR3 is 16 residues. Trimming pared 2 bases from V and 6 bases from J, leaving 19 bases between. This CDR3 is CASSFGQGSAVDTQYF. CDR3 in DNA: TGCGCCAGCAGCTTCGGGCAGGGTTCGGCTGTGGATACGCAGTATTTT.

With regard to this clone: This specimen includes other DNA sequences encoding the same CDR3. The chain links TRBV7-2 to TRBJ2-3; perhaps D is TRBD1 or TRBD2 (6 bases each). The CDR3 totals 15 residues. Trimming shortened V by 5 bases and J by 1 base, and 13 bases separated the two germline ends. CDR1 SGHTA and CDR2 FQGNSA come from the germline V gene. CDR3 DNA sequence: TGTGCCAGCAGCCCTGGGGGGCCTGGCACAGATACGCAGTATTTT. Its protein product is CASSPGGPGTDTQYF.

The chain carries TRBV7-3 and TRBJ2-1; tentative D call: TRBD1 (5 bases). V was clipped by 4 bases and J by 6 bases, with 16 bases between them. Germline loops: CDR1 SGHTA, CDR2 FQGTGA. The CDR3 runs 15 residues. The CDR3 coding sequence is TGTGCCAGCAGCTGGGGCCTCGCCCGAGCCAATGAGCAGTTCTTC. Translated, it gives CASSWGLARANEQFF.

Of note for this clone: Other DNA variants within this sample encode the same CDR3. This chain joins TRBV18 and TRBJ2-5; no reliable D call. V was shortened by 3 bases and J by 1 base, with 3 bases between the two germline ends. The CDR3 extends over 12 amino acids. Germline CDR1 reads KGHSH; CDR2 reads LQKENI. CDR3 loop: CASSPLQETQYF. The DNA of the CDR3 is TGTGCCAGCTCACCCCTCCAAGAGACCCAGTACTTC.

The chain carries TRBV7-9 and TRBJ2-1; 8 nucleotides agree with TRBD1. Germline CDR1 reads SEHNR; CDR2 reads FQNEAQ (reference sequence). V shed 7 bases, J shed 6 bases, and the junction held 14 bases outside the gene matches. The CDR3 runs 16 residues. CDR3 in amino acids: CASKPRGQVMVNEQFF. CDR3 bases: TGTGCCAGCAAACCGAGGGGACAGGTAATGGTCAATGAGCAGTTCTTC.

Only a few counts were recorded for this clone. The chain uses TRBV28 and TRBJ1-2, with 8 bases that match TRBD1. J gave up 1 base and V 6 bases, and 4 bases lay outside the gene matches. The CDR3 spans 14 residues. From germline, CDR1 is MDHEN and CDR2 SYDVKM. This CDR3 is CASRPGQVNYGYTF. The CDR3 coding sequence is TGTGCCAGCAGACCGGGACAGGTTAACTATGGCTACACCTTC.

Of note for this clone: Other DNA sequences in the same sample also yield this CDR3. V usage is TRBV20-1 and J usage is TRBJ2-3; D remains unclear. Between the trimmed V and J ends, which lost 2 bases and 4 bases, there was a span of 1 base. This CDR3 is 10 amino acids long. Germline CDR1 reads DFQATT; CDR2 reads SNEGSKA (reference sequence). The DNA for the CDR3 is TGCAGTGCTAGATCAGATACGCAGTATTTT. As protein: CSARSDTQYF.

This clone was picked up a small number of times. V gene TRBV18 combines with J gene TRBJ2-7; 8 bases agree with TRBD1. V was clipped by 1 base and J by 5 bases; unmatched bases: 4. The germline gives CDR1 KGHSH, CDR2 LQKENI. The CDR3 sequence is 14 residues long. CDR3 in DNA: TGTGCCAGCTCACCACGGACAGGGCGCGACGAGCAGTACGTC. Its protein is CASSPRTGRDEQYV.

This clone turned up a few times. The chain couples TRBV7-9 to TRBJ1-6; D might be TRBD1 (5 bases). Trimming pared 5 bases from V and 9 bases from J, leaving 14 bases between. Germline CDR1 SEHNR, CDR2 FQNEAQ (reference sequence). The length of the CDR3 is 14 residues. The CDR3 DNA reads TGTGCCAGCAGCCCCGTCCTTGGGGGTTCACCCCTCCACTTT. It encodes CASSPVLGGSPLHF.

This clone has only one observation. The genes are TRBV2 and TRBJ1-2; D perhaps matches TRBD1 (5 bases). Trimming took 5 bases from V and 12 from J, leaving 16 bases between them. Germline V lookup: CDR1 SNHLY, CDR2 FYNNEI. The CDR3 totals 12 residues. In DNA, the CDR3 is TGTGCCAGCAGTCGACGGGGGGACCAAGACACCTTC. Its translation: CASSRRGDQDTF.

The chain employs TRBV12-5 and TRBJ2-6; TRBD1 agrees at 8 bases. V shed 2 bases and J 0 bases; nucleotides not matched to a gene: 6. CDR1 and CDR2 (germline): LGHNT, FRNRAP. The CDR3 totals 18 residues. CDR3 nucleotide sequence: TGTGCTAGTGGTTTGCACCAGGGGGCCGACTCTGGGGCCAACGTCCTGACTTTC. Protein product: CASGLHQGADSGANVLTF.

This clone has just a few counts. The sample has other DNA sequences that encode this CDR3 too. The rearrangement links TRBV29-1 to TRBJ2-1; 9 bases line up with TRBD1. The CDR3 spans 12 residues. J gave up 8 bases and V 3 bases, and 2 bases lay outside the gene matches. Germline-derived CDR1 and CDR2 are SQVTM and ANQGSEA. Here the CDR3 reads CSVEGQGDEQFF. CDR3 nucleotide sequence: TGCAGCGTTGAGGGACAGGGTGATGAGCAGTTCTTC.

This chain connects TRBV20-1 to TRBJ1-1; D call uncertain. From germline, CDR1 is DFQATT and CDR2 SNEGSKA (reference sequence). The CDR3 is 11 amino acids. The V gene lost 1 base and the J gene lost 7 bases, with 7 bases spanning the gap. This chain's CDR3 is CSARGTIEAFF. Written as DNA, the CDR3 is TGCAGTGCTAGAGGCACTATTGAAGCTTTCTTT.

The chain combines TRBV29-1 with TRBJ2-7; D is unclear. CDR1 is SQVTM, CDR2 ANQGSEA, per germline. V was clipped by 0 bases and J by 2 bases, with 8 bases between them. This CDR3 is 13 amino acids long. The CDR3 bases are TGCAGCGTTGAAGATAGGAGTACCTACGAGCAGTACTTC. It specifies CSVEDRSTYEQYF.

This chain joins TRBV28 and TRBJ2-5, with TRBD1 identical over 10 bases. The CDR3 extends over 15 amino acids. Germline trimming cut 6 bases from V and 1 base from J; bases unmatched to any gene: 5. Germline-derived CDR1 and CDR2 are MDHEN and SYDVKM. The CDR3 region is CASSPDRGPQETQYF. The CDR3 DNA reads as TGTGCCAGCAGCCCCGACAGGGGGCCCCAAGAGACCCAGTACTTC.

This clone came up a few times. The rearrangement links TRBV12-5 to TRBJ2-3; no clear D. The germline gives CDR1 LGHNT, CDR2 FRNRAP. The CDR3 length is 14 residues. Trimming took 3 bases from V and 0 from J, leaving 7 bases between them. The CDR3 sequence is CASGLSQSTDTQYF. In DNA form, the CDR3 reads TGTGCTAGTGGTTTAAGCCAAAGCACAGATACGCAGTATTTT.

In DNA, the CDR3 is TGTGCCAGCAGTCTACCCGGGACTAGCCCCACAGATACGCAGTATTTT. Translating gives CASSLPGTSPTDTQYF. The rearrangement uses TRBV27 and TRBJ2-3; 9 bases align to TRBD2. The CDR3 consists of 16 residues. V was pared by 5 bases and J by 2 bases, with 8 bases of the junction left unmatched. The germline CDR1 and CDR2 sequences are MNHEY and SMNVEV (reference sequence).

In this sample, this clone turned up a few times. The chain carries TRBV28 and TRBJ1-1; the D gene is possibly TRBD1 (6 bases). Germline V gives CDR1 MDHEN, CDR2 SYDVKM. This CDR3 region has 14 residues. Trimming removed 5 bases from V and 0 bases from J, with 10 bases in between. The CDR3 region has the DNA TGTGCCAGCAGTGGGGGACAAGTGAACACTGAAGCTTTCTTT. This sequence encodes CASSGGQVNTEAFF.

J is TRBJ1-1 and V is TRBV29-1, with 7 bases matching TRBD1. The CDR3 loop spans 14 amino acids. Per germline, CDR1 SQVTM and CDR2 ANQGSEA. In DNA, the CDR3 is TGCAGGGCAGCTAGGGACAGCATGAACACTGAAGCTTTCTTT. The encoded protein is CRAARDSMNTEAFF.

This clone has only a few counts. The chain is built from TRBV5-1 and TRBJ2-4; 11 nucleotides agree with TRBD2. Germline CDR1 is SGHRS and CDR2 is YFSETQ. V trimming: 2 bases; J trimming: 4 bases; junction bases outside the gene matches: 5. CDR3 length equals 16 residues. The CDR3 is CASSFGTSGGKNIQYF. DNA for the CDR3: TGCGCCAGCAGCTTCGGGACTAGCGGCGGAAAAAACATTCAGTACTTC. Based on the CDR3 plus reference TRBV5-1 and TRBJ2-4, the full variable domain is KAGVTQTPRYLIKTRGQQVTLSCSPISGHRSVSWYQQTPGQGLQFLFEYFSETQRNKGNFPGRFSGRQFSNSRSEMNVSTLELGDSALYLCASSFGTSGGKNIQYFGAGTRLSVL.

In its sample, this clone was seen a few times. The chain combines TRBV5-1 with TRBJ2-1; 10 bases align to TRBD1. V was clipped by 0 bases and J by 7 bases; unmatched bases: 4. The germline gives CDR1 SGHRS, CDR2 YFSETQ. This CDR3 is 15 amino acids long. This CDR3 is CASSLGTDRGNEQFF. The CDR3 DNA reads as TGCGCCAGCAGCTTGGGAACGGACAGGGGGAATGAGCAGTTCTTC. Full variable domain (rest looked up from reference TRBV5-1 and TRBJ2-1): KAGVTQTPRYLIKTRGQQVTLSCSPISGHRSVSWYQQTPGQGLQFLFEYFSETQRNKGNFPGRFSGRQFSNSRSEMNVSTLELGDSALYLCASSLGTDRGNEQFFGPGTRLTVL.

This clone was counted only a few times. The chain combines TRBV30 with TRBJ1-4; no clear D. Trimming took 3 bases from V and 0 from J, leaving 5 bases between them. Looked up from germline, CDR1 is GTSNPN and CDR2 is SVGIG (reference sequence). This CDR3 region has 13 residues. The CDR3 loop is CAWRPTTNEKLFF. CDR3 sequence (DNA): TGTGCCTGGAGGCCGACAACTAATGAAAAACTGTTTTTT.

The CDR3 DNA follows: TGTGCCAGCAGCTTAATTAGCGGGGACTCCTACAATGAGCAGTTCTTC. Residues: CASSLISGDSYNEQFF. The chain joins TRBV11-2 to TRBJ2-1; 8 bases fit TRBD2. The CDR3 contains 16 residues. Trimming at V came to 2 bases and at J to 0 bases, leaving 3 bases not matched to a gene. The germline gives CDR1 SGHAT, CDR2 FQNNGV. Full variable domain (outside the CDR3, taken from reference TRBV11-2 and TRBJ2-1): EAGVAQSPRYKIIEKRQSVAFWCNPISGHATLYWYQQILGQGPKLLIQFQNNGVVDDSQLPKDRFSAERLKGVDSTLKIQPAKLEDSAVYLCASSLISGDSYNEQFFGPGTRLTVL.

This clone was counted ten times or more. J is TRBJ2-3 and V is TRBV13; D unclear. CDR1 is PRHDT and CDR2 is FYEKMQ in the germline V gene (reference sequence). The germline V and J ends were trimmed by 3 bases and 8 bases, with 9 bases remaining between them. The CDR3 contains 12 residues. The CDR3, as DNA: TGTGCCAGCAGCTTGGGATACGGTACGCAGTATTTT. This translates into CASSLGYGTQYF.

V is TRBV5-1 and J is TRBJ2-1; 10 bases agree with TRBD1. The CDR3 is 15 amino acids. The V segment lost 5 bases and the J segment 3 bases; nucleotides outside the gene matches: 5. CDR1 and CDR2 from the germline V gene are SGHRS and YFSETQ. DNA of the CDR3: TGCGCCAGCAGGATTTGGACAGGGGGCTACAATGAGCAGTTCTTC. This gives the protein CASRIWTGGYNEQFF. Complete variable domain (other parts from reference TRBV5-1 and TRBJ2-1): KAGVTQTPRYLIKTRGQQVTLSCSPISGHRSVSWYQQTPGQGLQFLFEYFSETQRNKGNFPGRFSGRQFSNSRSEMNVSTLELGDSALYLCASRIWTGGYNEQFFGPGTRLTVL.